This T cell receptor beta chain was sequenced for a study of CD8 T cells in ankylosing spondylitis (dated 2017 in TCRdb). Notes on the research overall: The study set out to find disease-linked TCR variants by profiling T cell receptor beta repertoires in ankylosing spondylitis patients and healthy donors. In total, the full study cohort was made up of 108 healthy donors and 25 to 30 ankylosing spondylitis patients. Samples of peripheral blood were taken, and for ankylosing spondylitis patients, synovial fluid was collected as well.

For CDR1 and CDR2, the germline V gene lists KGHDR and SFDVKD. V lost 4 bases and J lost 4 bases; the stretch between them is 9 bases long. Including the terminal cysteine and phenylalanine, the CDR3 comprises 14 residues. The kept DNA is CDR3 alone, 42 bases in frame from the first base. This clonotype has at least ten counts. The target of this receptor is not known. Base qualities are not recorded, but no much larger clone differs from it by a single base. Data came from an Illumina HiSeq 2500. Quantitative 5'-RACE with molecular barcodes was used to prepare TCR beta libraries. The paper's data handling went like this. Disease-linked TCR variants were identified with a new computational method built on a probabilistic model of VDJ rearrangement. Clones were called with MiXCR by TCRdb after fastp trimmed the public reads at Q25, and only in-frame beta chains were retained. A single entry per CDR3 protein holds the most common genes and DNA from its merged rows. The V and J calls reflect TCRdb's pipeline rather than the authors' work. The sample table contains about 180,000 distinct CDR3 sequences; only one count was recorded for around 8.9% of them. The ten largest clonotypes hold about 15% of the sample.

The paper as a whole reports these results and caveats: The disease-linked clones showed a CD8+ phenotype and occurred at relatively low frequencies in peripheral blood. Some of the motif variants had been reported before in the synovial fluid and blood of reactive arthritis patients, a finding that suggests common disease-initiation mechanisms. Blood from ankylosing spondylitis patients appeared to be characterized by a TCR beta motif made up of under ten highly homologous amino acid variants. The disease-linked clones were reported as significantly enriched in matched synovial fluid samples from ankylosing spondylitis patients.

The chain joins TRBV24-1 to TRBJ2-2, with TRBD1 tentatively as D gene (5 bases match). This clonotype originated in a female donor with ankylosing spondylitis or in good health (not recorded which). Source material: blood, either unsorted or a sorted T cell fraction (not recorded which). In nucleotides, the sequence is TGTGCCACCAGTGAACACGACAGCACCGGGGAGCTGTTTTTT. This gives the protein CATSEHDSTGELFF.